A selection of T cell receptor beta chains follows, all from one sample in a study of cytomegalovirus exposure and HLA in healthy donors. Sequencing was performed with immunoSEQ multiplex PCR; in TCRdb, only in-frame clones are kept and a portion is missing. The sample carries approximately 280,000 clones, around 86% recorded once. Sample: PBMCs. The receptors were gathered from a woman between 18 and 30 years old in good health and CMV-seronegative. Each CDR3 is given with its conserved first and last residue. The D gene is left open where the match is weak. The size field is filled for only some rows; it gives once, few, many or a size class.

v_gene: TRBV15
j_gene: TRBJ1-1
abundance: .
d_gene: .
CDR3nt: TGTGCCACCAGCGCTCCTTTCGGGGGGGAAGCTTTCTTT
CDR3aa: CATSAPFGGEAFF

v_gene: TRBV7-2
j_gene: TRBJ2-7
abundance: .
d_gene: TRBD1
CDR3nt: TGTGCCAGCAGCCGCGAACAGGGGATCTCCTACGAGCAGTACTTC
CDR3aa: CASSREQGISYEQYF

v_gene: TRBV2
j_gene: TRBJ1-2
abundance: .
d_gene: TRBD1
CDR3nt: TGTGCCAGCGGGCCGGGACAGGGGGCTCATGGCTACACCTTC
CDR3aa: CASGPGQGAHGYTF

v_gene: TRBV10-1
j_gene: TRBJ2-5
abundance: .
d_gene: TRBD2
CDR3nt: TGCGCCAGCAGTGAGGCTAGCGGGGGCCAAGAGACCCAGTACTTC
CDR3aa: CASSEASGGQETQYF

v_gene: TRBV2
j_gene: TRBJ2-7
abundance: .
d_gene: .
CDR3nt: TGTGCCAGCGTTCGGGAGAGTCCCTACGAGCAGTACTTC
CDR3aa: CASVRESPYEQYF

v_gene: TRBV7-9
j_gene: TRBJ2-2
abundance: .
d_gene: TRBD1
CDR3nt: TGTGCCAGCATCATTACATGGGACAGGGACCTAGCCGGGGAGCTGTTTTTT
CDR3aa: CASIITWDRDLAGELFF

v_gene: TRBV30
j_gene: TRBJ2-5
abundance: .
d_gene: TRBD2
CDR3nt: TGTGCCTGGAGTGTCGGGGGGGCCCACGAGACCCAGTACTTC
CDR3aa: CAWSVGGAHETQYF

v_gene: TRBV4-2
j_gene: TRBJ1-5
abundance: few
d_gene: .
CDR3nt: TGTGCCAGCAGCCAAGGTTACAGGGTAAATCAGCCCCAGCATTTT
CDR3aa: CASSQGYRVNQPQHF

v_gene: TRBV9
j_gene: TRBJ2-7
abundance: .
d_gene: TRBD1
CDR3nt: TGTGCCAGCAGCGGGGAGGACAGGGCGTACTACGAGCAGTACTTC
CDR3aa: CASSGEDRAYYEQYF

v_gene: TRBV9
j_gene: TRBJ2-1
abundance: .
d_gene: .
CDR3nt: TGTGCCAGCAGCGTAGAGGCGGGGACGTACAATGAGCAGTTCTTC
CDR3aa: CASSVEAGTYNEQFF

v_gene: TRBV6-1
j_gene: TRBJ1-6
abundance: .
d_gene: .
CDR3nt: TGTGCCAGCAGTGCATTAACAGGGAATAATTCACCCCTCCACTTT
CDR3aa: CASSALTGNNSPLHF

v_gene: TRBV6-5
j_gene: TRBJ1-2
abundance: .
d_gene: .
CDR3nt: TGTGCCAGCAGTTACGGGCCGGGAGGACCGTCCGGCTACACCTTC
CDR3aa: CASSYGPGGPSGYTF

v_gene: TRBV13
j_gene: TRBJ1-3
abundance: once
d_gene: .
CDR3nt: TGTGCCAGCAGCCACGGACAAGCTGGAAACACCATATATTTT
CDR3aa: CASSHGQAGNTIYF

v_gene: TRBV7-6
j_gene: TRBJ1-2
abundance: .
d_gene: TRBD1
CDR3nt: TGTGCCAGCAGCTTAGGCGTTTTGGGACAGGATCTCTATGGCTACACCTTC
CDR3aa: CASSLGVLGQDLYGYTF

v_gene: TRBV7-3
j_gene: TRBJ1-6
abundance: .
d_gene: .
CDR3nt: TGTGCCAGCAGCCGAGAAAGGGGTTCACCCCTCCACTTT
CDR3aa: CASSRERGSPLHF

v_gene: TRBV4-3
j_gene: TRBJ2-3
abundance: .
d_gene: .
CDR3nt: TGCGCCAGCAGCCAAGTGTTCAGGACAGCAGATACGCAGTATTTT
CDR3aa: CASSQVFRTADTQYF